Listed below are T cell receptor beta chains from one sample, sequenced in a study of cytomegalovirus exposure and HLA in healthy donors. Using immunoSEQ multiplex PCR, the repertoire was profiled, and TCRdb retains in-frame clones only, with some absent. The sample yields more than 90,000 clones, approximately 60% seen once. Sequences were obtained from PBMCs. These receptors were taken from a boy younger than 18 in good health and CMV-seropositive. The CDR3 runs from the conserved cysteine through the conserved F or W. The D gene is left open where the match is weak. Clone size is shown for a subset of rows, as once, few, many or a class of expanded clone.

d_call,j_call,v_call,cdr3_length,clone_size,cdr3_nt,cdr3_aa
TRBD1,TRBJ2-5,TRBV5-1,13,NA,TGCGCCAGCAGCTCGAGACAGGGCGAGACCCAGTACTTC,CASSSRQGETQYF
TRBD2,TRBJ2-2,TRBV5-1,15,NA,TGCGCCAGCGGCCTAAGGGGAGGGCTTGGCGGGGAGCTGTTTTTT,CASGLRGGLGGELFF
TRBD1,TRBJ1-2,TRBV11-2,15,NA,TGTGCCAGCAGCCTCACAGGGGGAACTAACTATGGCTACACCTTC,CASSLTGGTNYGYTF
NA,TRBJ2-7,TRBV2,12,NA,TGTGCCAGCAGAAGGGGGGGAATGGAGCAGTACTTC,CASRRGGMEQYF
NA,TRBJ2-7,TRBV4-2,22,NA,TGTGCCAGCAGCCAAGAACGCCCCCACCGACCAGGTAGGTGTATGCCGGTCTACGAGCAGTACTTC,CASSQERPHRPGRCMPVYEQYF
TRBD1,TRBJ2-1,TRBV5-1,15,NA,TGCGCCAGCAGCCCGACAGGGTCTGTAGGCAATGAGCAGTTCTTC,CASSPTGSVGNEQFF
NA,TRBJ1-1,TRBV19,14,NA,TGTGCCAGTAGCCGGTGGAGGGGCGACACTGAAGCTTTCTTT,CASSRWRGDTEAFF
NA,TRBJ2-2,TRBV7-7,13,NA,TGTGCCAGCAGCCCCTACAGGGCCGGGGAGCTGTTTTTT,CASSPYRAGELFF
NA,TRBJ1-1,TRBV19,13,NA,TGTGCCAGTACCCAGGGAGGGATTTCTGAAGCTTTCTTT,CASTQGGISEAFF
TRBD2,TRBJ2-3,TRBV7-9,16,NA,TGTGCCAGCAGCTTAGGACTAGCTGCCCCCACAGATACGCAGTATTTT,CASSLGLAAPTDTQYF
NA,TRBJ1-2,TRBV29-1,13,NA,TGCAGCGTTGAAGGTGGCAGGAACTATGGCTACACCTTC,CSVEGGRNYGYTF
TRBD2,TRBJ2-4,TRBV27,20,NA,TGTGCCAGCAGTTTATCGCCGGTCCCAACGGGAGGACTTCATCGGGACATTCAGTACTTC,CASSLSPVPTGGLHRDIQYF
NA,TRBJ2-7,TRBV6-1,13,once,TGTGCCAGCACGGCAGGGCCTAGCTACGAGCAGTACTTC,CASTAGPSYEQYF
NA,TRBJ2-7,TRBV4-1,15,NA,TGCGCCAGCAGCCAAGTCCGGGGGAGTACCTACGAGCAGTACTTC,CASSQVRGSTYEQYF
TRBD1,TRBJ2-1,TRBV5-1,14,few,TGCGCCAGCAGCTTCGGGACAGGGGACAATGAGCAGTTCTTC,CASSFGTGDNEQFF
NA,TRBJ2-7,TRBV7-2,17,NA,TGTGCCAGCAGCTCCACCCAAGGACTTGCGCTCTCCTACGAGCAGTACTTC,CASSSTQGLALSYEQYF
NA,TRBJ1-5,TRBV12-2,16,NA,TGTGCAAGTCGTCGCACGACAGGGACGAGCAATCAGCCCCAGCATTTT,CASRRTTGTSNQPQHF
TRBD1,TRBJ1-5,TRBV30,12,NA,TGTGCCTGGAGTGCTAGGGGGCAGCCCCAGAATTTT,CAWSARGQPQNF
TRBD2,TRBJ2-5,TRBV25-1,13,NA,TGTGCCAGCAGGGGAGGGATACAAGAGACCCAGTACTTC,CASRGGIQETQYF
TRBD1,TRBJ2-3,TRBV30,14,NA,TGTGCCTGGAGTGTAGACAGGGGAGGAGATACGCAGTATTTT,CAWSVDRGGDTQYF
TRBD2,TRBJ2-3,TRBV28,17,once,TGTGCCAGCAGATTCTCCATAGCGGGGCCTAGCACAGATACGCAGTATTTT,CASRFSIAGPSTDTQYF
NA,TRBJ1-2,TRBV30,11,NA,TGTGCCCTTCTTGCGGCCTATGGCTACCCCTTC,CALLAAYGYPF
TRBD1,TRBJ2-1,TRBV19,15,few,TGTGCCAGTAGTATCTACAGGGGGCTTGGGGATGAGCAGTTCTTC,CASSIYRGLGDEQFF
NA,TRBJ1-4,TRBV25-1,16,NA,TGTGCCAGCAGCCCCAGGGTAGCAAGAACTAATGAAAAACTGTTTTTT,CASSPRVARTNEKLFF
NA,TRBJ2-7,TRBV9,15,NA,TGTGCCAGCAGCGTAGGAGCCGAAAGCTCCTACGAGCAGTACTTC,CASSVGAESSYEQYF